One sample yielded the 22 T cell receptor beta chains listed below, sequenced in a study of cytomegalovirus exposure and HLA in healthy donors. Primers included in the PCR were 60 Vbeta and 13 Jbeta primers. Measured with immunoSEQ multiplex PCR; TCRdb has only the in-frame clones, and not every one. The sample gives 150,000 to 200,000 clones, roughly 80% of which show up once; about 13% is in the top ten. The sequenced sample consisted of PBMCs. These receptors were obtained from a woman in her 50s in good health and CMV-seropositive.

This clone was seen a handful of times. The CDR3 DNA reads as TGTGCCAGCAGCTCGGAACAGGGATACCTTGGCTACACCTTC. This sequence encodes CASSSEQGYLGYTF. The chain has TRBV5-5 and TRBJ1-2; possible D gene TRBD1, 6 bases. Deletions cut 3 bases from V and 7 bases from J, with 16 bases between. From germline, CDR1 is SGHKS and CDR2 YYEKEE (reference sequence). CDR3 size: 14 residues.

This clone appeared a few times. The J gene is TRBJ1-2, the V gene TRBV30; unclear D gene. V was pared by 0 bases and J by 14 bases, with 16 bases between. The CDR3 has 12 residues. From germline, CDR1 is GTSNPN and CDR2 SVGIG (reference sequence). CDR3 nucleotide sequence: TGTGCCTGGAGTGTACAGCAGACCTCCGTGACCTTC. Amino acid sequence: CAWSVQQTSVTF.

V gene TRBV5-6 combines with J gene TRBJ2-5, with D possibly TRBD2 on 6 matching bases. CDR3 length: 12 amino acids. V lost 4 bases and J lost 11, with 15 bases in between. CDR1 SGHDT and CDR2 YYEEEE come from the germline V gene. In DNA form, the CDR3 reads TGTGCCAGCAGCCAACAATGGGGGGAGCAGTACTTC. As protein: CASSQQWGEQYF.

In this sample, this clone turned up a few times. This chain's CDR3 is CATSREVGRTGELFF. The CDR3 coding sequence is TGTGCCACCAGCAGAGAAGTGGGGCGGACCGGGGAGCTGTTTTTT. V is TRBV15 and J is TRBJ2-2, with D tentatively TRBD1 (5 bases). Looked up from germline, CDR1 is LNHNV and CDR2 is YYDKDF (reference sequence). Trimming left V 0 bases short and J 5 bases short, with 10 bases between. CDR3 size: 15 residues.

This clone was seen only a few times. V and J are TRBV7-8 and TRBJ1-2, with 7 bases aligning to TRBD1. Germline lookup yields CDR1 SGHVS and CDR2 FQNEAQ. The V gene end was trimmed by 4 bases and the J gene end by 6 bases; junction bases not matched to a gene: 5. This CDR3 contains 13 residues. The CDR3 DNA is TGTGCCAGCAGCTGGGACAGAAGAAATGGCTACACCTTC. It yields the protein CASSWDRRNGYTF. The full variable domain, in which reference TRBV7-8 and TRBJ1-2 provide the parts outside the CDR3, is GAGVSQSPRYKVAKRGQDVALRCDPISGHVSLFWYQQALGQGPEFLTYFQNEAQLDKSGLPSDRFFAERPEGSVSTLKIQRTQQEDSAVYLCASSWDRRNGYTFGSGTRLTVV.

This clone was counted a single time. The DNA for the CDR3 is TGTGCCAGCAAACAAACAGGGACAGATACGCAGTATTTT. It translates to CASKQTGTDTQYF. The V call is TRBV6-5, the J call TRBJ2-3; TRBD1 is a possible D gene (6 bases). CDR1 MNHEY and CDR2 SVGAGI come from the germline V gene. The CDR3 length is 13 residues. Trimming took 7 bases from V and 3 from J, leaving 11 bases between them.

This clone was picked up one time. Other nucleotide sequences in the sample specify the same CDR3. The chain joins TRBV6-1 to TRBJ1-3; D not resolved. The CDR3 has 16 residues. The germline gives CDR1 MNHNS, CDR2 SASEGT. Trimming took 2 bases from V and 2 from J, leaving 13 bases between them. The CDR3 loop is CASSESWQVTGNTIYF. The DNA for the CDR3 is TGTGCCAGCAGTGAATCTTGGCAGGTGACTGGAAACACCATATATTTT.

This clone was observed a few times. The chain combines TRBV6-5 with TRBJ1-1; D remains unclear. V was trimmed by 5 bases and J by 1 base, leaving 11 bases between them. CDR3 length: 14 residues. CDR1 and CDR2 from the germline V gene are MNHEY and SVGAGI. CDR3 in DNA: TGTGCCAGCAGTAGAGGCAGATCGAACACTGAAGCTTTCTTT. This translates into CASSRGRSNTEAFF.

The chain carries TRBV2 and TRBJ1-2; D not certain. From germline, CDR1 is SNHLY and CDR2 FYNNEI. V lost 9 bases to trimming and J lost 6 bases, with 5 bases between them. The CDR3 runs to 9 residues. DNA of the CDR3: TGTGCCAGGAAGCATGGCTACACCTTC. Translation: CARKHGYTF.

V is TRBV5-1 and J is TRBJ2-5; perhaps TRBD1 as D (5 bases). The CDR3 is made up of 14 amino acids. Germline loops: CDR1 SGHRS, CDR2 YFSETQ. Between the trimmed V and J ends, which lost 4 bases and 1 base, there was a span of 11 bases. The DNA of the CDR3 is TGCGCCAGCAGCGCCGCAGGGTCCCAAGAGACCCAGTACTTC. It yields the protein CASSAAGSQETQYF.

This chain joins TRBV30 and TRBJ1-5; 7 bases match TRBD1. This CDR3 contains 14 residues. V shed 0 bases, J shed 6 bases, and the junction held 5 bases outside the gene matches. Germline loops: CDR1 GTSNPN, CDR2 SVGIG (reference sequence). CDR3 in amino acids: CAWSVRGLVQPQHF. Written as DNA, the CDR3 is TGTGCCTGGAGTGTAAGGGGGCTTGTTCAGCCCCAGCATTTT.

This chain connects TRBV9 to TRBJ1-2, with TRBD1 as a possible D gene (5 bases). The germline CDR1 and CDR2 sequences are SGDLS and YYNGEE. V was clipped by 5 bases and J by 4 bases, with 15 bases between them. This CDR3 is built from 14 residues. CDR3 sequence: CASSGDGGGYGYTF. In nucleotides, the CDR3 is TGTGCCAGCAGTGGTGACGGGGGGGGCTATGGCTACACCTTC.

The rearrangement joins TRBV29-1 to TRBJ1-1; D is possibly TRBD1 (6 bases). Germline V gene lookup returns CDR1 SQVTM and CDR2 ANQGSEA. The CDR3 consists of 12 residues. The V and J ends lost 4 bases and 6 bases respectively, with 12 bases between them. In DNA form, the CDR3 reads TGCAGCGTTGGTTGGAAGGGGGCTGAAGCTTTCTTT. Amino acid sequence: CSVGWKGAEAFF.

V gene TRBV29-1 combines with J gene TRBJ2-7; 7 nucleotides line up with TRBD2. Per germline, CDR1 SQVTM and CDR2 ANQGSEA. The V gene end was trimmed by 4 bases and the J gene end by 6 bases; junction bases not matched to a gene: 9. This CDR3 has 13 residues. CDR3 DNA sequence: TGCAGCGTTGTAGTTAGCGGGCGAGGCGAGCAGTACTTC. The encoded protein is CSVVVSGRGEQYF.

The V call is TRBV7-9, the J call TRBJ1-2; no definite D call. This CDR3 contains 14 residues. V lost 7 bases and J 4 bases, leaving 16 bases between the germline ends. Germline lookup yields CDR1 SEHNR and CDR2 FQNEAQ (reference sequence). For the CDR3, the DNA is TGTGCCAGCACCACTGGGGAGGGAATCTATGGCTACACCTTC. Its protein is CASTTGEGIYGYTF.

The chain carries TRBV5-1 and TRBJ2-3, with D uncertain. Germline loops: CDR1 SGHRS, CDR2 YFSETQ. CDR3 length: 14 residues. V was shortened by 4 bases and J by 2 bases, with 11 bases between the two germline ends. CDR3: CASSIDLYTDTQYF. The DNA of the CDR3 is TGCGCCAGCAGCATCGACTTGTACACAGATACGCAGTATTTT.

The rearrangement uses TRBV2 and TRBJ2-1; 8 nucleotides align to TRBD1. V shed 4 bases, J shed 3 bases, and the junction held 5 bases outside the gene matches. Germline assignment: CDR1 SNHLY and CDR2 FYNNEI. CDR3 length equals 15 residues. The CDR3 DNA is TGTGCCAGCAGTGTCGATGGACAGGGCTACAATGAGCAGTTCTTC. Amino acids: CASSVDGQGYNEQFF.

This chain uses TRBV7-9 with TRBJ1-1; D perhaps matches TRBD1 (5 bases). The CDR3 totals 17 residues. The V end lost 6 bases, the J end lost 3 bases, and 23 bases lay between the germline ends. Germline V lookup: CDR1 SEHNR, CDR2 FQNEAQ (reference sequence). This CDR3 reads CASSKLVGGRADTEAFF. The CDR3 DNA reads TGTGCCAGCAGTAAACTAGTCGGGGGGAGGGCGGACACTGAAGCTTTCTTT.

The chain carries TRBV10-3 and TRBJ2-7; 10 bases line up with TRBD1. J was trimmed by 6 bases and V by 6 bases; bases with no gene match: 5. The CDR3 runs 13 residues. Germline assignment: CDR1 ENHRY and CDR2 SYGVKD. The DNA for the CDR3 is TGTGCCATCAGCGCCCGGGACAGGGGCGAGCAGTACTTC. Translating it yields CAISARDRGEQYF.

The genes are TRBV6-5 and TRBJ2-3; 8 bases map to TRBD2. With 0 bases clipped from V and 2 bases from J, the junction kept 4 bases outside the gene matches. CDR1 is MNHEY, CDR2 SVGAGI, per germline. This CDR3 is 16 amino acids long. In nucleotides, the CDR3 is TGTGCCAGCAGTTACTCGGTCGGGGGGGCCACAGATACGCAGTATTTT. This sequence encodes CASSYSVGGATDTQYF.

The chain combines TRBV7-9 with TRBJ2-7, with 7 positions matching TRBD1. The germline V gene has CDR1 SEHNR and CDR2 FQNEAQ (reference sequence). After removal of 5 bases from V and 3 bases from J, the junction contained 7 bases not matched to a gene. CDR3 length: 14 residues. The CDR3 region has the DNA TGTGCCAGCAGCCCCACAACAGGGGACTACGAGCAGTACTTC. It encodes CASSPTTGDYEQYF.

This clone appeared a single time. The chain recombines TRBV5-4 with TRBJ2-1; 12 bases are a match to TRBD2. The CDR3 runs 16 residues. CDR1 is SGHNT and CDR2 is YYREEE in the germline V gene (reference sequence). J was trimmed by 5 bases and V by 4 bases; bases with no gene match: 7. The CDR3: CASSGPSGGAHNEQFF. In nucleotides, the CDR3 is TGTGCCAGCAGCGGGCCTAGCGGGGGGGCCCACAATGAGCAGTTCTTC.